What follows are 7 T cell receptor beta chains derived from one specimen sequenced in a study of T cell responses to AZD1222 COVID-19 vaccine. Using immunoSEQ multiplex PCR, the repertoire was profiled, and TCRdb retains in-frame clones only, with some absent. The data show 130,000 or so clones, around 90% seen once. Sequences were derived from peripheral blood, sampled 28 days after the second AZD1222 dose. These receptors were obtained from an adult who received the AZD1222 COVID-19 vaccine.

The chain joins TRBV12-3 or TRBV12-4 to TRBJ1-5; unclear D gene. With 5 bases removed from V and 7 bases from J, the gap between germline ends came to 12 bases. The CDR3 consists of 13 residues. CDR3 sequence reads: CASSPSDIQPQHF. DNA for the CDR3: TGTGCCAGCAGTCCGTCCGACATCCAGCCCCAGCATTTT.

J is TRBJ2-4 and V is TRBV9; 12 nucleotides match TRBD1. V gave up 4 bases and J gave up 7 bases; unmatched junction bases: 21. This CDR3 comprises 20 residues. Germline lookup yields CDR1 SGDLS and CDR2 YYNGEE. CDR3 sequence reads: CASSPTGQGASSPKGNIQYF. The DNA of the CDR3 is TGTGCCAGCAGCCCCACGGGACAGGGGGCGTCCAGCCCGAAAGGGAACATTCAGTACTTC.

The V gene is TRBV12-3 or TRBV12-4, the J gene TRBJ2-2; D gene ambiguous. The CDR3 loop spans 13 amino acids. Between the trimmed V and J ends, which lost 6 bases and 1 base, there was a span of 6 bases. For the CDR3, the DNA is TGTGCCAGCAGGCGCCAGAACACCGGGGAGCTGTTTTTT. Translation: CASRRQNTGELFF.

This chain links TRBV7-9 with TRBJ1-4; TRBD1 matches 7 bases. Per germline, CDR1 SEHNR and CDR2 FQNEAQ (reference sequence). This CDR3 region has 14 residues. V gave up 5 bases and J gave up 8 bases; unmatched junction bases: 8. The CDR3 is CASSLTGYGEKLFF. CDR3 coding DNA: TGTGCCAGCAGCCTGACAGGGTATGGCGAAAAACTGTTTTTT.

The chain uses TRBV30 and TRBJ1-3; D might be TRBD1 (5 bases). The germline V gene has CDR1 GTSNPN and CDR2 SVGIG (reference sequence). V lost 5 bases and J lost 8, with 19 bases in between. The CDR3 sequence is 14 residues long. CDR3 sequence: CAWRRDLFGDTIYF. As DNA, the CDR3 is TGTGCCTGGCGACGGGACCTCTTCGGGGACACCATATATTTT.

V usage is TRBV10-3 and J usage is TRBJ2-7, with a tentative D call TRBD1 (6 bases). The length of the CDR3 is 14 residues. V lost 0 bases, J lost 5 bases, and 11 bases lay in between. CDR1 is ENHRY and CDR2 is SYGVKD in the germline V gene. The CDR3, as DNA: TGTGCCATCAGTGAGTCTACAGGGAAGAACGAGCAGTACTTC. Encoded protein: CAISESTGKNEQYF.

The chain recombines TRBV28 with TRBJ1-1, with 10 bases that match TRBD1. With 5 bases clipped from V and 4 bases from J, the junction kept 7 bases outside the gene matches. Per germline, CDR1 MDHEN and CDR2 SYDVKM. The CDR3 has 15 amino acids. CDR3 residues: CASSRQGARGTEAFF. The CDR3 DNA is TGTGCCAGCAGTCGACAGGGGGCGCGGGGCACTGAAGCTTTCTTT.